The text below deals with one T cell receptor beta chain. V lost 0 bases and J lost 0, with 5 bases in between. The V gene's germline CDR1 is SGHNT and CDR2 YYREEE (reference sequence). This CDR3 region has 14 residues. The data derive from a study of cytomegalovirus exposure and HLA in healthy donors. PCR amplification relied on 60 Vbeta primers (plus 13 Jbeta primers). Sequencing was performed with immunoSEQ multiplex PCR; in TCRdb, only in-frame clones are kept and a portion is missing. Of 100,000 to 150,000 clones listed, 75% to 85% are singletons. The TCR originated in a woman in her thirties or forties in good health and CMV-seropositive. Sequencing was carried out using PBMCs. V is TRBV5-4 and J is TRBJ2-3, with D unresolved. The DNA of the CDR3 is TGTGCCAGCAGCTTGGCCGGGAGCACAGATACGCAGTATTTT. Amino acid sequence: CASSLAGSTDTQYF.